The 21 T cell receptor beta chains below all came from one sample that was sequenced in a study of cytomegalovirus exposure and HLA in healthy donors. Primers included in the PCR were 60 Vbeta and 13 Jbeta primers. The method was immunoSEQ multiplex PCR; TCRdb's version includes in-frame clones alone and lacks a portion of them. The repertoire holds approximately 170,000 clones, with 80% as singletons. The sample comprised PBMCs. These receptors were obtained from a man aged 18 to 29 in good health and CMV-seropositive.

This clone showed up just a few times. The chain has TRBV10-2 and TRBJ2-1; a weak D match, TRBD1 (6 bases). Germline CDR1 reads WSHSY; CDR2 reads SAAADI. Trimming removed 6 bases at V and 2 bases at J, with 11 bases between. The CDR3 has 14 residues. CDR3 in DNA: TGCGCCAGCAGGAGCAAGGGGGCCTACAATGAGCAGTTCTTC. This encodes CASRSKGAYNEQFF.

CDR3: CASSRGEKLFF. CDR3 nucleotides: TGTGCCAGCAGCCGAGGAGAAAAACTGTTTTTT. The J gene is TRBJ1-4, the V gene TRBV28; D call uncertain. The CDR3 has 11 amino acids. CDR1 is MDHEN, CDR2 SYDVKM, per germline. Trimming removed 6 bases at V and 8 bases at J, with 7 bases between.

The rearrangement uses TRBV19 and TRBJ1-2; D is perhaps TRBD1 (5 bases). The CDR3 extends over 13 amino acids. In germline, CDR1 is LNHDA, CDR2 SQIVND (reference sequence). V dropped 5 bases and J dropped 4 bases, with 11 bases sitting between them. CDR3 DNA: TGTGCCAGTAGTCCAACGGGACTCTATGGCTACACCTTC. Encoded protein: CASSPTGLYGYTF.

The V call is TRBV18, the J call TRBJ1-1, with 10 bases lining up with TRBD1. The CDR3 has 13 amino acids. V shed 3 bases and J 7 bases; nucleotides not matched to a gene: 2. Germline-derived CDR1 and CDR2 are KGHSH and LQKENI. For the CDR3, the DNA is TGTGCCAGCTCACCGACAGGGGGCTTTGAAGCTTTCTTT. Translation: CASSPTGGFEAFF. Using reference TRBV18 and TRBJ1-1 for the parts outside the CDR3, the full variable domain is NAGVMQNPRHLVRRRGQEARLRCSPMKGHSHVYWYRQLPEEGLKFMVYLQKENIIDESGMPKERFSAEFPKEGPSILRIQQVVRGDSAAYFCASSPTGGFEAFFGQGTRLTVV.

The J gene is TRBJ2-5, the V gene TRBV7-9, with 10 bases identical to TRBD2. The J call may not be correct, given that the DNA end is closer to TRBJ2-7. Germline assignment: CDR1 SEHNR and CDR2 FQNEAQ (reference sequence). The length of the CDR3 is 15 residues. As DNA, the CDR3 is TGTGCCAGCAGCTTAGGGGTAGCGGGAGGAGACGAGCAGTACTTC. It encodes CASSLGVAGGDEQYF.

The chain employs TRBV28 and TRBJ2-7, with D perhaps matching TRBD1 (6 bases). Deletions cut 5 bases from V and 1 base from J, with 12 bases between. CDR3 length: 14 amino acids. The germline CDR1 and CDR2 sequences are MDHEN and SYDVKM. The CDR3 protein is CASSDTGLSYEQYF. The CDR3 DNA reads as TGTGCCAGCAGTGACACAGGGTTATCCTACGAGCAGTACTTC.

The chain uses TRBV5-6 and TRBJ2-1, with 16 nucleotides matching TRBD2. V trimming: 4 bases; J trimming: 15 bases; junction bases outside the gene matches: 7. The CDR3 extends over 14 amino acids. From germline, CDR1 is SGHDT and CDR2 YYEEEE. CDR3 DNA sequence: TGTGCCAGCAGCGTGGGACTAGCGGGAGGGCGGGTGTTCTTC. Translation gives CASSVGLAGGRVFF.

The gene calls are TRBV4-2 and TRBJ2-5, with TRBD2 identical over 7 bases. Germline V gives CDR1 LGHNA, CDR2 YNFKEQ. The CDR3 spans 16 residues. The V and J ends lost 1 base and 5 bases, in that order; junction bases with no gene match: 10. CDR3 nucleotide sequence: TGTGCCAGCAGCCAAGTCCGGAGTGGGGGGGTGGAGACCCAGTACTTC. Its translation is CASSQVRSGGVETQYF.

The chain has TRBV5-8 and TRBJ1-3; the D is unclear. The CDR3 sequence is 15 residues long. The germline gives CDR1 SGHTS, CDR2 YDEGEE. Deletions cut 0 bases from V and 0 bases from J, with 7 bases between. The CDR3: CASSLGAVSGNTIYF. The CDR3 DNA reads TGTGCCAGCAGCTTGGGGGCAGTCTCTGGAAACACCATATATTTT.

CDR3 loop: CASLDRDTYEQYF. The CDR3 region has the DNA TGTGCCAGCCTGGACAGGGATACCTACGAGCAGTACTTC. This chain uses TRBV5-4 with TRBJ2-7; 8 bases are shared with TRBD1. The junction had 5 bases not matched to a gene; V was cut back by 7 bases and J by 2 bases. The germline CDR1 and CDR2 sequences are SGHNT and YYREEE (reference sequence). The CDR3 is 13 amino acids. Looking up the rest from reference TRBV5-4 and TRBJ2-7 gives the full variable domain: ETGVTQSPTHLIKTRGQQVTLRCSSQSGHNTVSWYQQALGQGPQFIFQYYREEENGRGNFPPRFSGLQFPNYSSELNVNALELDDSALYLCASLDRDTYEQYFGPGTRLTVT.

This chain uses TRBV7-2 with TRBJ1-5; no clear D. Germline V CDR1 and CDR2: SGHTA, FQGNSA. V lost 5 bases and J lost 0, with 11 bases in between. This CDR3 comprises 15 residues. The CDR3 spells CASSRHPLSNQPQHF. CDR3 sequence (DNA): TGTGCCAGCAGCCGACACCCCCTTAGCAATCAGCCCCAGCATTTT. The variable domain in full, with the rest retrieved from reference TRBV7-2 and TRBJ1-5, is GAGVSQSPSNKVTEKGKDVELRCDPISGHTALYWYRQSLGQGLEFLIYFQGNSAPDKSGLPSDRFSAERTGGSVSTLTIQRTQQEDSAVYLCASSRHPLSNQPQHFGDGTRLSIL.

The chain employs TRBV15 and TRBJ1-5; the D gene is possibly TRBD1 (6 bases). Per the germline V gene, CDR1 is LNHNV and CDR2 is YYDKDF (reference sequence). V dropped 0 bases and J dropped 2 bases, with 23 bases sitting between them. The CDR3 totals 20 residues. For the CDR3, the DNA is TGTGCCACCAGCAGAGATAAGAGGGGGAAGGTCTTGGGTGGCAATCAGCCCCAGCATTTT. Translated, it gives CATSRDKRGKVLGGNQPQHF.

The rearrangement joins TRBV7-8 to TRBJ2-7, with D possibly TRBD2 on 6 matching bases. In germline, CDR1 is SGHVS, CDR2 FQNEAQ. This CDR3 spans 14 amino acids. V was clipped by 1 base and J by 5 bases, with 12 bases between them. CDR3 loop: CASSLVLGGNEQYF. The CDR3 DNA sequence: TGTGCCAGCAGCTTAGTCCTTGGGGGGAACGAGCAGTACTTC.

The chain joins TRBV6-1 to TRBJ2-5; 9 nucleotides agree with TRBD1. The CDR3 covers 14 residues. With 4 bases clipped from V and 3 bases from J, the junction kept 3 bases outside the gene matches. Germline-derived CDR1 and CDR2 are MNHNS and SASEGT. CDR3 nucleotide sequence: TGTGCCAGCAGTGGTTGGACAGGGGAAGAGACCCAGTACTTC. This sequence encodes CASSGWTGEETQYF.

V gene TRBV5-1 combines with J gene TRBJ2-2; weak D call: TRBD1 (6 bases). V was clipped by 0 bases and J by 8 bases, with 17 bases between them. The CDR3 is made up of 16 amino acids. Germline V CDR1 and CDR2: SGHRS, YFSETQ. CDR3 protein: CASSLGLGAPAGELFF. CDR3 DNA: TGCGCCAGCAGCTTGGGGTTGGGGGCCCCGGCGGGGGAGCTGTTTTTT.

The J gene is TRBJ1-2, the V gene TRBV30, with TRBD1 matching over 8 bases. Germline lookup yields CDR1 GTSNPN and CDR2 SVGIG (reference sequence). The junction had 11 bases not matched to a gene; V was cut back by 3 bases and J by 8 bases. The CDR3 runs 14 residues. CDR3 DNA sequence: TGTGCCTGGAGCGTCCTGACAGGGGCGGGAGGCTACACCTTC. It codes for CAWSVLTGAGGYTF. The variable domain in full, with the rest retrieved from reference TRBV30 and TRBJ1-2, is SQTIHQWPATLVQPVGSPLSLECTVEGTSNPNLYWYRQAAGRGLQLLFYSVGIGQISSEVPQNLSASRPQDRQFILSSKKLLLSDSGFYLCAWSVLTGAGGYTFGSGTRLTVV.

CDR3 amino acids: CASSYLGQLEGYTF. The DNA of the CDR3 is TGTGCCAGCAGCTACCTGGGACAGTTGGAGGGCTACACCTTC. This chain connects TRBV7-3 to TRBJ1-2, with TRBD1 identical over 7 bases. The CDR3 runs 14 residues. Germline V lookup: CDR1 SGHTA, CDR2 FQGTGA. After removal of 4 bases from V and 8 bases from J, the junction contained 10 bases not matched to a gene.

The V and J genes are TRBV6-4 and TRBJ2-7, with 10 bases lining up with TRBD1. There are 13 residues in the CDR3. Germline CDR1 MRHNA, CDR2 SNTAGT. V gave up 4 bases and J gave up 6 bases; unmatched junction bases: 3. The CDR3 is CASSVTGGSEQYF. CDR3 DNA sequence: TGTGCCAGCAGTGTGACAGGGGGCAGCGAGCAGTACTTC.

This clone was picked up one time. J is TRBJ2-5 and V is TRBV5-4; D not certain. The CDR3 contains 13 residues. Trimming left V 4 bases short and J 2 bases short, with 9 bases between. The germline V gene has CDR1 SGHNT and CDR2 YYREEE (reference sequence). Written as DNA, the CDR3 is TGTGCCAGCAGCCTTCAGGAACAAGAGACCCAGTACTTC. Translated, it gives CASSLQEQETQYF.

The CDR3 bases are TGTGCCAGCAGCAAGGCGGGAGGCAATGAGCAGTTCTTC. This gives the protein CASSKAGGNEQFF. This rearrangement joins TRBV4-2 to TRBJ2-1; 8 bases agree with TRBD2. This CDR3 is built from 13 residues. The germline V gene encodes CDR1 LGHNA and CDR2 YNFKEQ. V lost 5 bases, J lost 6 bases, and 3 bases stayed unmatched.

The chain carries TRBV10-2 and TRBJ1-2; the match to TRBD1 covers 9 bases. This CDR3 contains 16 residues. CDR1 and CDR2 (germline): WSHSY, SAAADI. V lost 6 bases, J lost 8 bases, and 16 bases stayed unmatched. DNA of the CDR3: TGCGCCAGCAGAGTGCAAAAGGGACAGGGAAGGGAAGGCTACACCTTC. Protein: CASRVQKGQGREGYTF.